This note documents a single TCR beta chain sequence. Its antigen is not identified. Trimming took off 1 base at V and 8 bases at J, with 9 bases between the two ends. Germline V gene sequence: CDR1 KGHSH, CDR2 LQKENI. This CDR3 spans 13 amino acids. This record belongs to a study of cytomegalovirus exposure and HLA in healthy donors. Regarding the study as a whole: The study recorded about 150 TCR beta chains that were cytomegalovirus-associated. For most TCR beta V segments, an earlier analysis put the productive rate at about 90% or about 30% of the time. Sequencing had likely introduced a cluster of highly shared sequence variants as an artifact. Most TCR sequences were uncommon, yet certain public TCRs appeared in many donors.

60 Vbeta and 13 Jbeta primers were used in PCR. TCRdb keeps only in-frame clones here, not all; method: immunoSEQ multiplex PCR. In the table there are about 150,000 clones, 60% to 80% of which are singletons. The clonotype comes from a man aged 18 to 29 in good health and CMV-seropositive. The material sequenced was PBMCs. V is TRBV18 and J is TRBJ2-1; perhaps TRBD2 as D (5 bases). CDR3 in DNA: TGTGCCAGCTCACCACGGACGGGGTATGAGCAGTTCTTC. It specifies CASSPRTGYEQFF. Full variable domain (outside the CDR3, taken from reference TRBV18 and TRBJ2-1): NAGVMQNPRHLVRRRGQEARLRCSPMKGHSHVYWYRQLPEEGLKFMVYLQKENIIDESGMPKERFSAEFPKEGPSILRIQQVVRGDSAAYFCASSPRTGYEQFFGPGTRLTVL.